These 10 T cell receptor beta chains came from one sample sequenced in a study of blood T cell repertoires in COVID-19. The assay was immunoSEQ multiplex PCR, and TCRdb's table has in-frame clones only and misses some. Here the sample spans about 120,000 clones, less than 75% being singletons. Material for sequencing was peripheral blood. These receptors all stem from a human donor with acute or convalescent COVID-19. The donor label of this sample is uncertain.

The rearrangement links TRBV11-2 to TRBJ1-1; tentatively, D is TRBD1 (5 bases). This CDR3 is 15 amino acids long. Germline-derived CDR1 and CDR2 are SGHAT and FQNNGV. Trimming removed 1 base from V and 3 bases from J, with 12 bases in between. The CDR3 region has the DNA TGTGCCAGCAGCTTAGCGGCGGGGGTCTACACTGAAGCTTTCTTT. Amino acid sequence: CASSLAAGVYTEAFF. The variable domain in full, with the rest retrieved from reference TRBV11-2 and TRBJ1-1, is EAGVAQSPRYKIIEKRQSVAFWCNPISGHATLYWYQQILGQGPKLLIQFQNNGVVDDSQLPKDRFSAERLKGVDSTLKIQPAKLEDSAVYLCASSLAAGVYTEAFFGQGTRLTVV.

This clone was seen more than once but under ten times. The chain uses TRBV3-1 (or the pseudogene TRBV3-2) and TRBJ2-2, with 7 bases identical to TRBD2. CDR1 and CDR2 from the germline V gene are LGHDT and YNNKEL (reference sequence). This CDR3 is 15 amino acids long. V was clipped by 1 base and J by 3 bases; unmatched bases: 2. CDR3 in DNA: TGTGCCAGCAGCCAAGGTGGGGGGGACACCGGGGAGCTGTTTTTT. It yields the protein CASSQGGGDTGELFF.

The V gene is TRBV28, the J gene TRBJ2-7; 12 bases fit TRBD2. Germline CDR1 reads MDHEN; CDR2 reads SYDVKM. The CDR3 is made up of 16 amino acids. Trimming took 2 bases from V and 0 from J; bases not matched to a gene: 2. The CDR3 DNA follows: TGTGCCAGCAGTTTAGGACTAGCGGGGACCTCCTACGAGCAGTACTTC. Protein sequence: CASSLGLAGTSYEQYF.

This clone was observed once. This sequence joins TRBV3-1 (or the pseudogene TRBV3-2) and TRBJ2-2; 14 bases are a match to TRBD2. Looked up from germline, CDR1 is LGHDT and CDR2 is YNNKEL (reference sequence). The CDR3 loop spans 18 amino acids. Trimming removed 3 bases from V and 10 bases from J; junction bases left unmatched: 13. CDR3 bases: TGTGCCAGCAGCCATACCTGGACTAGCGGGGGGACGAACGAGGAGCTGTTTTTT. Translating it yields CASSHTWTSGGTNEELFF.

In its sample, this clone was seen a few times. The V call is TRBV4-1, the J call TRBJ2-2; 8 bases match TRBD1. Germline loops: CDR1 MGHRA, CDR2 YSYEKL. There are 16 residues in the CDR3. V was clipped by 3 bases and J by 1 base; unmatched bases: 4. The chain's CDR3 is CASSHPGGENTGELFF. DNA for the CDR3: TGCGCCAGCAGCCATCCAGGGGGCGAGAACACCGGGGAGCTGTTTTTT.

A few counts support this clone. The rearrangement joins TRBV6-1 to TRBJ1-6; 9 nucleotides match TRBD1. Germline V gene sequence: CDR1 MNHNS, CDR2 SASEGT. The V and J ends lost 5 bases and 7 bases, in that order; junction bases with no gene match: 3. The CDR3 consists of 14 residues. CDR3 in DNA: TGTGCCAGCAGTACGGGACAGGGAAATTCACCCCTCCACTTT. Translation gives CASSTGQGNSPLHF.

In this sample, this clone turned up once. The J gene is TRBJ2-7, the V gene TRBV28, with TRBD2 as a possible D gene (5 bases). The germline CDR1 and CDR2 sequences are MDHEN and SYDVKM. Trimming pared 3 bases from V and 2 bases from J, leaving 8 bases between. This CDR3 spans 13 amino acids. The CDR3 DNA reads TGTGCCAGCAGTTTCACTAGTCCCTACGAGCAGTACTTC. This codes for CASSFTSPYEQYF.

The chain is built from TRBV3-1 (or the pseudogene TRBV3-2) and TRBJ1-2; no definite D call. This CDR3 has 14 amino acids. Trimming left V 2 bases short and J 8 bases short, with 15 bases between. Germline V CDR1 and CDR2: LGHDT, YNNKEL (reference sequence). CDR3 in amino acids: CASSQYPADGGYTF. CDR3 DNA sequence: TGTGCCAGCAGCCAATATCCGGCGGATGGGGGCTACACCTTC.

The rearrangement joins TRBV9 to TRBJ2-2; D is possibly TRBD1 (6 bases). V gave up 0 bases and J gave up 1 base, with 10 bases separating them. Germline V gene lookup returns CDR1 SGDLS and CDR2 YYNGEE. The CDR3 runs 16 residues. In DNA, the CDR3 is TGTGCCAGCAGCGTAGAACAGGGCCTGAACACCGGGGAGCTGTTTTTT. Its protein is CASSVEQGLNTGELFF.

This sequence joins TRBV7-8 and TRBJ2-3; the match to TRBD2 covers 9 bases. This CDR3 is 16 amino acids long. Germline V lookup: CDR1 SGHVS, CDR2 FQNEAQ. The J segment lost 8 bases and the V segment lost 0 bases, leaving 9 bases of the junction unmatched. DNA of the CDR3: TGTGCCAGCAGCTTAGCGCGGCGGGGGGGGGCGGTTACGCAGTATTTT. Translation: CASSLARRGGAVTQYF.